This record covers a single TCR beta chain. In the authors' methods: Amplifying reference gene primers gave estimates of nucleated cell counts. This table comes from immunoSEQ multiplex PCR, and its TCRdb copy is limited to in-frame clones, with some not included. That table furnishes V, J and clone size, whereas the DNA furnished D and trimming. The sample consists of 150,000 to 200,000 clones, roughly 90% of them appearing once. This specimen comes from a study of blood T cell repertoires in COVID-19. Study-wide context: Specimens from acute and convalescent COVID-19 originated in the United States, Italy and Spain. PBMCs, B-cell-depleted T cells, or T cells provided the cDNA or gDNA that made up the material.

V dropped 9 bases and J dropped 5 bases, with 17 bases sitting between them. CDR3 length: 14 residues. Germline assignment: CDR1 LGHNT and CDR2 FRNRAP. The sequence was obtained from a man aged 55 to 70 with acute or convalescent COVID-19. J is TRBJ2-1 and V is TRBV12-5, with D possibly being TRBD1 (5 bases). Sample: peripheral blood. The CDR3 nucleotides are TGTGCTAGCGGGCAGGGAACAGGCCACAATGAGCAGTTCTTC. Its protein is CASGQGTGHNEQFF.